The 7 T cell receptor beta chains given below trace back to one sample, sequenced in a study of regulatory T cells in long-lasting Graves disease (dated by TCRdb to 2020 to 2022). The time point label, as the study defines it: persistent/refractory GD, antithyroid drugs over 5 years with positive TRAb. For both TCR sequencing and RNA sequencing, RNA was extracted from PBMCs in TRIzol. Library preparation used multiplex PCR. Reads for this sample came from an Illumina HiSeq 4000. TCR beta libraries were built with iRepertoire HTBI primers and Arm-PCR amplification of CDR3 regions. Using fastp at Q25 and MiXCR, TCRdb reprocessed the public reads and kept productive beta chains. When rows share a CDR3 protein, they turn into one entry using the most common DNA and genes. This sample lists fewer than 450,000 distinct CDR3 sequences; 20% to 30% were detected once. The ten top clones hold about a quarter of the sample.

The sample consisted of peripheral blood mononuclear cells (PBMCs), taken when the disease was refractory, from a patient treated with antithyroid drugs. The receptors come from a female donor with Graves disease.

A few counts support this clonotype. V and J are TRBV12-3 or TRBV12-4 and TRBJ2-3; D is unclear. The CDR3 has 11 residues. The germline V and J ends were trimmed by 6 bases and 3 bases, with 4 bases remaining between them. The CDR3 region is CASSQTDTQYF. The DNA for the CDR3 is TGTGCCAGCAGCCAGACAGATACGCAGTATTTT.

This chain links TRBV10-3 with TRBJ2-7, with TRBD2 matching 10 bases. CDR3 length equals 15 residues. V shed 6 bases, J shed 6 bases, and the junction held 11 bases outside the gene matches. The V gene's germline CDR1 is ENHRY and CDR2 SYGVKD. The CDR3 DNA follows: TGTGCCATCAGCGAGGCTAGCGGGAGCTGGAGCGAGCAGTACTTC. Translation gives CAISEASGSWSEQYF.

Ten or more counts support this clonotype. The chain's CDR3 is CASSEQGAGYNSPLHF. CDR3 sequence (DNA): TGTGCCAGCAGTGAACAAGGGGCAGGGTATAATTCACCCCTCCACTTT. The chain has TRBV2 and TRBJ1-6, with TRBD1 as a possible D gene (5 bases). V was shortened by 2 bases and J by 4 bases, with 12 bases between the two germline ends. The CDR3 covers 16 residues. Germline CDR1 is SNHLY and CDR2 is FYNNEI.

CDR3 nucleotide sequence: TGTGCCACTGGGACAGGGGAGACGCAGTACTTC. It encodes CATGTGETQYF. The V gene is TRBV15, the J gene TRBJ2-7; 10 bases match TRBD1. Germline CDR1 is LNHNV and CDR2 is YYDKDF (reference sequence). The CDR3 sequence is 11 residues long. The V and J ends lost 9 bases and 9 bases, in that order; junction bases with no gene match: 5.

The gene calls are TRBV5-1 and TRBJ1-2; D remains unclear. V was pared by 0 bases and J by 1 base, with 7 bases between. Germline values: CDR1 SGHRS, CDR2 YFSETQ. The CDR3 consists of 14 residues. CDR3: CASSLAWDNYGYTF. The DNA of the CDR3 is TGCGCCAGCAGCTTGGCTTGGGATAACTATGGCTACACCTTC.

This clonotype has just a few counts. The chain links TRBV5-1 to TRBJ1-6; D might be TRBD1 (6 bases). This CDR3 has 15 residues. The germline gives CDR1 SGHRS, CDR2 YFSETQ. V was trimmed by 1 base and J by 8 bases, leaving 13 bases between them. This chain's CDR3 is CASSLRNGGDSPLHF. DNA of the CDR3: TGCGCCAGCAGCTTGAGGAACGGGGGCGATTCACCCCTCCACTTT. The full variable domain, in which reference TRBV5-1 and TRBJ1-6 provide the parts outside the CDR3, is KAGVTQTPRYLIKTRGQQVTLSCSPISGHRSVSWYQQTPGQGLQFLFEYFSETQRNKGNFPGRFSGRQFSNSRSEMNVSTLELGDSALYLCASSLRNGGDSPLHFGNGTRLTVT.

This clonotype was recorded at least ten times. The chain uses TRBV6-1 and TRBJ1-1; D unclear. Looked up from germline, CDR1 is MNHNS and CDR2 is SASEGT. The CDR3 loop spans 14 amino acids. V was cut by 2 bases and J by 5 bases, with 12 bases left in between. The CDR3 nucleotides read TGTGCCAGCAGTGAACGGATAAGTGATACTGAAGCTTTCTTT. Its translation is CASSERISDTEAFF.